Detailed here is one T cell receptor (beta chain). These data are taken from a study of T-cell memory formation after mild COVID-19. Looking at the study overall: Largely, TCR clusters stayed within a single donor.

This CDR3 is 13 amino acids long. Trimming took 5 bases from V and 7 from J, leaving 15 bases between them. CDR1 and CDR2 (germline): SGHAT, FQNNGV. It was 5'RACE with constant-segment primers that produced the TCR alpha and TCR beta cDNA libraries, which carried sample barcodes and UMIs. TCRdb used MiXCR to reprocess the 5' RACE reads, holding one entry per CDR3 protein. Among about 390,000 distinct CDR3 sequences, more than 15% were seen once, and the ten largest hold 20% to 25%. This TCR derives from a man aged 18 to 30 who had mild COVID-19 (a few samples of this study predate the infection). Cell type and time point are not known. Sequenced material: PBMCs or a T cell subset sorted from them (not recorded which). The chain carries TRBV11-2 and TRBJ2-7; D not resolved. The CDR3 DNA sequence: TGTGCCAGCAGCGCCCGGACCCACGGGGAGCAGTACTTC. As protein: CASSARTHGEQYF.